This T cell receptor beta chain is from a study of T cell responses to AZD1222 COVID-19 vaccine. The method was immunoSEQ multiplex PCR; TCRdb's version includes in-frame clones alone and lacks a portion of them. The table shows some 140,000 clones, with roughly nine tenths occurring only once. The CDR3 spans 16 residues. Trimming stripped 2 bases from V and 0 bases from J, with 11 bases between. From germline, CDR1 is SGHTA and CDR2 FQGNSA. The chain couples TRBV7-2 to TRBJ1-3; maybe TRBD1 (5 bases). The sample was peripheral blood, taken 28 days after the second AZD1222 dose. This clonotype was obtained from an adult who received the AZD1222 COVID-19 vaccine. CDR3 region: CASSLNPTVSGNTIYF. CDR3 coding DNA: TGTGCCAGCAGCTTAAATCCGACAGTCTCTGGAAACACCATATATTTT.